This entry lists 25 T cell receptor beta chains sequenced from one sample in a study of radiotherapy plus CTLA-4 blockade in lung cancer. Profiled with immunoSEQ multiplex PCR; TCRdb holds only in-frame clones, not every one. The data hold some 30,000 clones, with approximately 80% observed a single time. The sample in question was peripheral blood, obtained from a patient treated with radiotherapy plus ipilimumab. These receptors all stem from a human donor with non-small cell lung cancer who had stable disease on radiotherapy plus ipilimumab.

J is TRBJ1-1 and V is TRBV19; D uncertain. Germline-derived CDR1 and CDR2 are LNHDA and SQIVND (reference sequence). This CDR3 comprises 13 residues. V was clipped by 2 bases and J by 2 bases, with 6 bases between them. The CDR3 loop is CASSIRGNTEAFF. The CDR3 DNA follows: TGTGCCAGTAGTATAAGAGGAAACACTGAAGCTTTCTTT.

This clone was detected only once. V usage is TRBV5-4 and J usage is TRBJ2-5; TRBD2 agrees at 12 bases. Trimming removed 4 bases from V and 2 bases from J; junction bases left unmatched: 12. Germline V lookup: CDR1 SGHNT, CDR2 YYREEE (reference sequence). The CDR3 length is 18 residues. The CDR3: CASSKGTDLAGGQETQYF. CDR3 sequence (DNA): TGTGCCAGCAGCAAAGGGACAGATCTAGCGGGGGGGCAAGAGACCCAGTACTTC.

A few counts support this clone. This chain connects TRBV5-1 to TRBJ1-6, with no clear D. The V end was cut by 0 bases, the J end by 7 bases, with 8 bases between. The CDR3 contains 14 residues. Per the germline V gene, CDR1 is SGHRS and CDR2 is YFSETQ. CDR3 amino acids: CASSLEQMNSPLHF. The CDR3 DNA is TGCGCCAGCAGCTTGGAACAGATGAATTCACCCCTCCACTTT.

V usage is TRBV5-1 and J usage is TRBJ1-2; 11 bases line up with TRBD1. J was trimmed by 7 bases and V by 4 bases; bases with no gene match: 6. The CDR3 sequence is 14 residues long. Germline V CDR1 and CDR2: SGHRS, YFSETQ. CDR3 coding DNA: TGCGCCAGCAGCCCGGTAGGGACAGGGGGTGGCTACACCTTC. It yields the protein CASSPVGTGGGYTF. Variable domain in full (rest from reference TRBV5-1 and TRBJ1-2): KAGVTQTPRYLIKTRGQQVTLSCSPISGHRSVSWYQQTPGQGLQFLFEYFSETQRNKGNFPGRFSGRQFSNSRSEMNVSTLELGDSALYLCASSPVGTGGGYTFGSGTRLTVV.

This chain links TRBV20-1 with TRBJ1-2, with D possibly being TRBD1 (5 bases). This CDR3 spans 11 amino acids. Trimming pared 7 bases from V and 6 bases from J, leaving 12 bases between. Germline CDR1 DFQATT, CDR2 SNEGSKA (reference sequence). The CDR3 sequence: CSGSTDDGYTF. In nucleotides, the CDR3 is TGCAGTGGCTCGACAGATGATGGCTACACCTTC.

This clone was seen only a few times. V and J are TRBV9 and TRBJ1-5; tentative D call: TRBD1 (5 bases). CDR3 size: 15 residues. Trimming stripped 0 bases from V and 5 bases from J, with 12 bases between. Germline assignment: CDR1 SGDLS and CDR2 YYNGEE. DNA of the CDR3: TGTGCCAGCAGCGTAGAGGAGGGGAGCCATCAGCCCCAGCATTTT. It encodes CASSVEEGSHQPQHF.

This clone appeared a single time. The gene calls are TRBV9 and TRBJ2-1; D is uncertain. The germline V and J ends were trimmed by 0 bases and 0 bases, with 10 bases remaining between them. Germline assignment: CDR1 SGDLS and CDR2 YYNGEE. The CDR3 is made up of 16 amino acids. CDR3 region: CASSVVQTSSYNEQFF. The CDR3 DNA is TGTGCCAGCAGCGTAGTACAGACGAGCTCCTACAATGAGCAGTTCTTC.

V and J are TRBV6-5 and TRBJ2-7; 12 bases line up with TRBD2. The V segment lost 4 bases and the J segment 8 bases; nucleotides outside the gene matches: 12. The CDR3 extends over 16 amino acids. Germline assignment: CDR1 MNHEY and CDR2 SVGAGI. The CDR3: CASSFLAGGNPLKQYF. CDR3 bases: TGTGCCAGCAGTTTTCTAGCGGGGGGGAACCCTTTGAAGCAGTACTTC.

This rearrangement joins TRBV6-6 to TRBJ2-7, with 7 nucleotides matching TRBD1. The CDR3 covers 14 residues. CDR1 and CDR2 (germline): MNHNY, SVGAGI (reference sequence). Trimming removed 6 bases from V and 3 bases from J; junction bases left unmatched: 8. CDR3 residues: CASRSGQANYEQYF. The CDR3 DNA follows: TGTGCCAGCAGATCAGGACAGGCGAACTACGAGCAGTACTTC.

The chain recombines TRBV11-2 with TRBJ2-1; 8 bases align to TRBD2. CDR3 length: 16 residues. Germline lookup yields CDR1 SGHAT and CDR2 FQNNGV. V dropped 1 base and J dropped 5; count of bases not matched to a gene: 7. The CDR3 nucleotides are TGTGCCAGCAGCTTAGTACTGCGGGGGGTCAACAATGAGCAGTTCTTC. Translation: CASSLVLRGVNNEQFF.

The V gene is TRBV5-5, the J gene TRBJ2-3, with a possible D match to TRBD2 (5 bases). The germline V gene encodes CDR1 SGHKS and CDR2 YYEKEE (reference sequence). The CDR3 has 13 residues. The CDR3 here is CGCRGGFTDTQYF. CDR3 coding DNA: TGTGGGTGCCGTGGAGGCTTCACAGATACGCAGTATTTT.

The chain couples TRBV7-3 to TRBJ1-1; maybe TRBD1 (5 bases). CDR3 size: 14 residues. Trimming took off 5 bases at V and 0 bases at J, with 10 bases between the two ends. Germline CDR1 reads SGHTA; CDR2 reads FQGTGA. For the CDR3, the DNA is TGTGCCAGCAGCAAATCGGGGCTGAACACTGAAGCTTTCTTT. The encoded protein is CASSKSGLNTEAFF.

This clone has just one count. This chain links TRBV5-4 with TRBJ2-5; 9 positions match TRBD2. The V gene's germline CDR1 is SGHNT and CDR2 YYREEE (reference sequence). After removal of 3 bases from V and 4 bases from J, the junction contained 1 base not matched to a gene. The CDR3 consists of 13 residues. The CDR3: CASSYSGRETQYF. The CDR3 region has the DNA TGTGCCAGCAGCTATAGCGGGAGAGAGACCCAGTACTTC. Using reference TRBV5-4 and TRBJ2-5 for the parts outside the CDR3, the full variable domain is ETGVTQSPTHLIKTRGQQVTLRCSSQSGHNTVSWYQQALGQGPQFIFQYYREEENGRGNFPPRFSGLQFPNYSSELNVNALELDDSALYLCASSYSGRETQYFGPGTRLLVL.

The rearrangement uses TRBV6-1 and TRBJ1-2, with D unclear. Trimming took off 7 bases at V and 5 bases at J, with 14 bases between the two ends. The V gene's germline CDR1 is MNHNS and CDR2 SASEGT. The CDR3 consists of 13 residues. The CDR3 region has the DNA TGTGCCAGCACCGAGGGAGTCCGATATGGCTACACCTTC. This translates into CASTEGVRYGYTF.

V and J are TRBV14 and TRBJ1-4, with 8 bases identical to TRBD1. This CDR3 has 17 residues. Germline V gene sequence: CDR1 SGHDN, CDR2 FVKESK. V trimming: 1 base; J trimming: 4 bases; junction bases outside the gene matches: 8. CDR3 DNA: TGTGCCAGCAGCCAAGGAATGACCAGGGGGCGTAATGAAAAACTGTTTTTT. Translation gives CASSQGMTRGRNEKLFF.

The gene calls are TRBV4-2 and TRBJ1-6; unclear D gene. The V gene lost 3 bases and the J gene lost 4 bases, with 10 bases spanning the gap. The CDR3 has 15 residues. Germline values: CDR1 LGHNA, CDR2 YNFKEQ. In DNA form, the CDR3 reads TGTGCCAGCAGCCAGGGAGGCGGGTATAATTCACCCCTCCACTTT. This sequence encodes CASSQGGGYNSPLHF.

V and J are TRBV14 and TRBJ1-1; D gene uncertain. The CDR3 has 15 amino acids. V lost 2 bases, J lost 1 base, and 11 bases lay in between. Per the germline V gene, CDR1 is SGHDN and CDR2 is FVKESK. The CDR3: CASSQLLRPNTEAFF. CDR3 nucleotide sequence: TGTGCCAGCAGCCAACTCTTGCGACCGAACACTGAAGCTTTCTTT.

The genes are TRBV6-1 and TRBJ2-5; weak D call: TRBD2 (6 bases). Germline CDR1 reads MNHNS; CDR2 reads SASEGT. The CDR3 is made up of 15 amino acids. Trimming cost V 0 bases and J 5 bases, with 13 bases left between them. The CDR3 sequence is CASSEAPGGRETQYF. As DNA, the CDR3 is TGTGCCAGCAGTGAAGCGCCTGGAGGGCGGGAGACCCAGTACTTC.

The chain employs TRBV7-2 and TRBJ1-3; 7 bases fit TRBD1. The V gene's germline CDR1 is SGHTA and CDR2 FQGNSA. The CDR3 is 14 amino acids. V lost 7 bases and J lost 3; bases outside the gene matches: 6. The CDR3 is CASILTGSGNTIYF. CDR3 nucleotides: TGTGCCAGCATCCTGACAGGGAGTGGAAACACCATATATTTT. The variable domain in full, completed from reference TRBV7-2 and TRBJ1-3, reads GAGVSQSPSNKVTEKGKDVELRCDPISGHTALYWYRQSLGQGLEFLIYFQGNSAPDKSGLPSDRFSAERTGGSVSTLTIQRTQQEDSAVYLCASILTGSGNTIYFGEGSWLTVV.

This clone was recorded once. V usage is TRBV19 and J usage is TRBJ1-5; the D is unclear. There are 13 residues in the CDR3. The ends were cut back, 10 bases at V and 3 bases at J, with 13 bases in the middle. Germline loops: CDR1 LNHDA, CDR2 SQIVND (reference sequence). CDR3 coding DNA: TGTGCCACCCTCCCCAGTTACAATCAGCCCCAGCATTTT. This encodes CATLPSYNQPQHF.

The V and J genes are TRBV11-2 and TRBJ2-1; 13 positions match TRBD2. This CDR3 is 17 amino acids long. Germline lookup yields CDR1 SGHAT and CDR2 FQNNGV. Losses at the gene ends were 0 bases for V and 6 bases for J; bases not matched to a gene: 5. The CDR3 loop is CASSLEPTSGGRNEQFF. The CDR3 region has the DNA TGTGCCAGCAGCTTAGAACCGACTAGCGGGGGGCGCAATGAGCAGTTCTTC.

The chain uses TRBV5-8 and TRBJ2-7, with 10 bases identical to TRBD2. Germline lookup yields CDR1 SGHTS and CDR2 YDEGEE. The CDR3 runs to 15 residues. The J segment lost 7 bases and the V segment lost 2 bases, leaving 9 bases of the junction unmatched. For the CDR3, the DNA is TGTGCCAGCAGCTTTAGCGGGGGGCCTCCGGGTGAGCAGTACTTC. This codes for CASSFSGGPPGEQYF.

The sample holds one count of this clone. The chain has TRBV6-1 and TRBJ2-7; no reliable D call. CDR1 is MNHNS, CDR2 SASEGT, per germline. The CDR3 sequence is 14 residues long. The germline V and J ends were trimmed by 1 base and 6 bases, with 13 bases remaining between them. The CDR3 bases are TGTGCCAGCAGTGAAGGGTACCCTCAACGCGAGCAGTACGTC. Its translation: CASSEGYPQREQYV.

This chain links TRBV2 with TRBJ1-1; 8 positions agree with TRBD1. This CDR3 comprises 13 residues. CDR1 SNHLY and CDR2 FYNNEI come from the germline V gene. Losses at the gene ends were 6 bases for V and 6 bases for J; bases not matched to a gene: 6. The CDR3 DNA is TGTGCCAGCAGCGACAGGGGACGGGCTGAAGCTTTCTTT. Encoded protein: CASSDRGRAEAFF.

The chain has TRBV7-2 and TRBJ1-3, with D maybe TRBD1 (5 bases). Trimming removed 1 base at V and 4 bases at J, with 8 bases between. Germline lookup yields CDR1 SGHTA and CDR2 FQGNSA. The CDR3 consists of 14 residues. The CDR3 spells CASSLGGGGNTIYF. Written as DNA, the CDR3 is TGTGCCAGCAGCTTAGGTGGGGGGGGAAACACCATATATTTT. The full variable domain, completed using reference TRBV7-2 and TRBJ1-3, is GAGVSQSPSNKVTEKGKDVELRCDPISGHTALYWYRQSLGQGLEFLIYFQGNSAPDKSGLPSDRFSAERTGGSVSTLTIQRTQQEDSAVYLCASSLGGGGNTIYFGEGSWLTVV.